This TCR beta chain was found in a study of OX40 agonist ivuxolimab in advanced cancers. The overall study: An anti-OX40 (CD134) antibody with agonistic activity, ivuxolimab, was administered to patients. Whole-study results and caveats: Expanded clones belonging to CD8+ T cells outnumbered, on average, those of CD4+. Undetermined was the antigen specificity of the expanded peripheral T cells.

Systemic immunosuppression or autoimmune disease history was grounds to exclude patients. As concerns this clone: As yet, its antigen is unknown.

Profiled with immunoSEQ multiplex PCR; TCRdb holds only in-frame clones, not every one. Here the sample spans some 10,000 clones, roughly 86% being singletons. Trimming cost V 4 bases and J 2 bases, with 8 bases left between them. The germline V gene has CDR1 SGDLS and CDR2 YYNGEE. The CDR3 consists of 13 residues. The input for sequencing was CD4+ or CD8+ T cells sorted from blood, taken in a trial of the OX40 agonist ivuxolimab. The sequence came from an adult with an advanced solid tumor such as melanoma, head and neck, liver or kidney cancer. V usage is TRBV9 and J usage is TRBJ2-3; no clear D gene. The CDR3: CASSKDPTDTQYF. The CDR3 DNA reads TGTGCCAGCAGCAAAGACCCCACAGATACGCAGTATTTT. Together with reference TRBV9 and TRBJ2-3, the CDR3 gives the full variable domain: DSGVTQTPKHLITATGQRVTLRCSPRSGDLSVYWYQQSLDQGLQFLIQYYNGEERAKGNILERFSAQQFPDLHSELNLSSLELGDSALYFCASSKDPTDTQYFGPGTRLTVL.